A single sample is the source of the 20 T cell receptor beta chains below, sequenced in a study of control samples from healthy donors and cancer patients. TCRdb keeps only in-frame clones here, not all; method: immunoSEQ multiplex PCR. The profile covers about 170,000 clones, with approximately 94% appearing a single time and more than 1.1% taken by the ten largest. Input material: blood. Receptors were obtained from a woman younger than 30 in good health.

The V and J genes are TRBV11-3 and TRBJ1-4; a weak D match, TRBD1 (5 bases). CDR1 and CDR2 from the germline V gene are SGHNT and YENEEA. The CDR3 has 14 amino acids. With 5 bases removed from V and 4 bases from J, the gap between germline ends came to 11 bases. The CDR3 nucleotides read TGTGCCAGCAGCCTTGGGACCTTTAATGAAAAACTGTTTTTT. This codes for CASSLGTFNEKLFF.

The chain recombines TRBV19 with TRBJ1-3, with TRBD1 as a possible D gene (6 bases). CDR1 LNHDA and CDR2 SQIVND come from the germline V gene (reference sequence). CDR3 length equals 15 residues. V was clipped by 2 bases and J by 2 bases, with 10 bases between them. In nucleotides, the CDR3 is TGTGCCAGTAGTATACGGACAGCTCCTGGAAACACCATATATTTT. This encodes CASSIRTAPGNTIYF.

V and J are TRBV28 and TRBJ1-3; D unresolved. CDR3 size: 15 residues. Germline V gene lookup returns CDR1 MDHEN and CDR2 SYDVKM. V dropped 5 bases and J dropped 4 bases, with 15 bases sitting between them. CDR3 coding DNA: TGTGCCAGCAGTCCGACCATCTACCCCGGAAACACCATATATTTT. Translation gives CASSPTIYPGNTIYF. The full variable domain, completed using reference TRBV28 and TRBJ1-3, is DVKVTQSSRYLVKRTGEKVFLECVQDMDHENMFWYRQDPGLGLRLIYFSYDVKMKEKGDIPEGYSVSREKKERFSLILESASTNQTSMYLCASSPTIYPGNTIYFGEGSWLTVV.

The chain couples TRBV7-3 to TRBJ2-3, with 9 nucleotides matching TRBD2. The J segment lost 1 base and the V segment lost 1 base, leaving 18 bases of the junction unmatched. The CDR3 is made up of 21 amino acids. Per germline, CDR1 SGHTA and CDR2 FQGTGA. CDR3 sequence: CASSLKASTSGTWGGTDTQYF. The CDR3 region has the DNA TGTGCCAGCAGCTTAAAGGCCTCGACTAGCGGTACCTGGGGAGGCACAGATACGCAGTATTTT. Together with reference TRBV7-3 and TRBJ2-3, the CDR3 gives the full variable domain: GAGVSQTPSNKVTEKGKYVELRCDPISGHTALYWYRQSLGQGPEFLIYFQGTGAADDSGLPNDRFFAVRPEGSVSTLKIQRTERGDSAVYLCASSLKASTSGTWGGTDTQYFGPGTRLTVL.

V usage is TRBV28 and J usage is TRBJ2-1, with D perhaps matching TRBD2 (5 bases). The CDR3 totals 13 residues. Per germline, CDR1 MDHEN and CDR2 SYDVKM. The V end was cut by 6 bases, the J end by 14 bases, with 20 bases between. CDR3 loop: CASSRKRAPGEFF. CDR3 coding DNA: TGTGCCAGCAGCCGGAAGAGGGCCCCTGGGGAGTTCTTC. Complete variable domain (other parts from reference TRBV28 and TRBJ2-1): DVKVTQSSRYLVKRTGEKVFLECVQDMDHENMFWYRQDPGLGLRLIYFSYDVKMKEKGDIPEGYSVSREKKERFSLILESASTNQTSMYLCASSRKRAPGEFFGPGTRLTVL.

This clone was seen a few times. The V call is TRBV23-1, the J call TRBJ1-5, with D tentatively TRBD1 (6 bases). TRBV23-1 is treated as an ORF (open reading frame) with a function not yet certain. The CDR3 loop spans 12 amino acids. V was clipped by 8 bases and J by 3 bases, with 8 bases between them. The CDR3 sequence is CASRDTNQPQHF. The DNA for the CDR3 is TGCGCCAGCCGGGACACCAATCAGCCCCAGCATTTT.

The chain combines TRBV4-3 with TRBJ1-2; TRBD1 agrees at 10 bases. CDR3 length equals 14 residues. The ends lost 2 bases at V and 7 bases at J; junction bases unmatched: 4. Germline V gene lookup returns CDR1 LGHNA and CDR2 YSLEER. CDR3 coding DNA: TGCGCCAGCAGCCAACTGGACAGGGGGTCTGGCTACACCTTC. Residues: CASSQLDRGSGYTF.

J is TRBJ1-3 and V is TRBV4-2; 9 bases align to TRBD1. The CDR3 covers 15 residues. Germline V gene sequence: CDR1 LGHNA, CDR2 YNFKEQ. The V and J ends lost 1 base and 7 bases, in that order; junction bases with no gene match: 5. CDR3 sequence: CASSQVSTGGNTIYF. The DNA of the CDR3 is TGTGCCAGCAGCCAAGTTAGTACAGGGGGCAACACCATATATTTT.

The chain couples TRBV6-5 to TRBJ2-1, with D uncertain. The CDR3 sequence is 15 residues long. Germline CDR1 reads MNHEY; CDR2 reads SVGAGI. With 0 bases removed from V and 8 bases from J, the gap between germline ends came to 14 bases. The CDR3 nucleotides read TGTGCCAGCAGTTACTCGGGGATAACCGACGATGAGCAGTTCTTC. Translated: CASSYSGITDDEQFF.

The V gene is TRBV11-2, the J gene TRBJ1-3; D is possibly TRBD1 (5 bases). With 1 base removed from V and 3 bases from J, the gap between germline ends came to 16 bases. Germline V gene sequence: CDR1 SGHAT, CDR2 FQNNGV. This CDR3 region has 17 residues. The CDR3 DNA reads TGTGCCAGCAGCTTAGTAGGCGGCAGGGATTTTGGAAACACCATATATTTT. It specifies CASSLVGGRDFGNTIYF.

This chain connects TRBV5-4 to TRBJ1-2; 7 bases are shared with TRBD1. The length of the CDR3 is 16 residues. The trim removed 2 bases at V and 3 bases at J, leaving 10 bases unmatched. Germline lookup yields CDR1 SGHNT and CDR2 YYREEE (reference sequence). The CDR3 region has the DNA TGTGCCAGCAGCTTCCTTTGGACAGGAGAAGACTATGGCTACACCTTC. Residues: CASSFLWTGEDYGYTF.

The CDR3 region has the DNA TGTGCTAGTGGCCGGGGACAGAATGAAAAACTGTTTTTT. Its translation is CASGRGQNEKLFF. The chain employs TRBV12-5 and TRBJ1-4; 7 positions agree with TRBD1. Germline V gives CDR1 LGHNT, CDR2 FRNRAP. After removal of 6 bases from V and 5 bases from J, the junction contained 3 bases not matched to a gene. The CDR3 covers 13 residues. Supplemented by reference TRBV12-5 and TRBJ1-4, the full variable domain reads DARVTQTPRHKVTEMGQEVTMRCQPILGHNTVFWYRQTMMQGLELLAYFRNRAPLDDSGMPKDRFSAEMPDATLATLKIQPSEPRDSAVYFCASGRGQNEKLFFGSGTQLSVL.

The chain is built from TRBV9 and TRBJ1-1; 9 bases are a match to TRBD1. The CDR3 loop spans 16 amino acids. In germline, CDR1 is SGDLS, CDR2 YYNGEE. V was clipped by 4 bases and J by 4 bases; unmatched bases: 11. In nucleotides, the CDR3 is TGTGCCAGCAGCCCCCCCGGGACAGGGTTGGGCACTGAAGCTTTCTTT. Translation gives CASSPPGTGLGTEAFF. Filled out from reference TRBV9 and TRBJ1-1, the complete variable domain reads DSGVTQTPKHLITATGQRVTLRCSPRSGDLSVYWYQQSLDQGLQFLIQYYNGEERAKGNILERFSAQQFPDLHSELNLSSLELGDSALYFCASSPPGTGLGTEAFFGQGTRLTVV.

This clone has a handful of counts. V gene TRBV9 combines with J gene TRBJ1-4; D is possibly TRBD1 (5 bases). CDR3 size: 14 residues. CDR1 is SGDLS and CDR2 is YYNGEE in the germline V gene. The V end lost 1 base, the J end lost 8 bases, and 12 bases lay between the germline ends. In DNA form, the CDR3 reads TGTGCCAGCAGCGTAACCGGGGGAGGAGAAAAACTGTTTTTT. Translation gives CASSVTGGGEKLFF.

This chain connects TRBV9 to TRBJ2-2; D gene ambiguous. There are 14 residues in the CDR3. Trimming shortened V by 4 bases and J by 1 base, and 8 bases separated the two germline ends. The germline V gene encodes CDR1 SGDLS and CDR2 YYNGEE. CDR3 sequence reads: CASSPRRNTGELFF. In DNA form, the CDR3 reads TGTGCCAGCAGCCCGCGACGGAACACCGGGGAGCTGTTTTTT.

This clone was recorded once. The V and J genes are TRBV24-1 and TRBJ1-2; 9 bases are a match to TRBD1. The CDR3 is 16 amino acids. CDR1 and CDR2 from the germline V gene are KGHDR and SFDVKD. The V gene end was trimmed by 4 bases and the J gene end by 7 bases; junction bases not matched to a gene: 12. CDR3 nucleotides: TGTGCCACCAGTGACTCGGGACAGGGAACGACCGGTGGCTACACCTTC. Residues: CATSDSGQGTTGGYTF.

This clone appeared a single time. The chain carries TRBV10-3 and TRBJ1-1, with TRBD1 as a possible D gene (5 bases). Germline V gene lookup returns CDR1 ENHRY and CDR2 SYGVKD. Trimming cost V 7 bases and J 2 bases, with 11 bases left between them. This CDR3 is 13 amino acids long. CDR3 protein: CAITDTKNTEAFF. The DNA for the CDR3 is TGTGCCATCACGGACACTAAAAACACTGAAGCTTTCTTT.

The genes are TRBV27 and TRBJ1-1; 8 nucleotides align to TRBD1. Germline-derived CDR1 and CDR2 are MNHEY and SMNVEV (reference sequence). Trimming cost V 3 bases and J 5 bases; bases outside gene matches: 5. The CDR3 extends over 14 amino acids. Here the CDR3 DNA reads TGTGCCAGCAGTTTCAGGGGGCGGAATACTGAAGCTTTCTTT. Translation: CASSFRGRNTEAFF.

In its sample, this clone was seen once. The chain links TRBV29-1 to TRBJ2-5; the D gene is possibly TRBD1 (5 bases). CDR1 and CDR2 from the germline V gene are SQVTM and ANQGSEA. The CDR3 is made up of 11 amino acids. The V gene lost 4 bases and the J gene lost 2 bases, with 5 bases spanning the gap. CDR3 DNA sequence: TGCAGCGTTGGACAGCAAGAGACCCAGTACTTC. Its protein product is CSVGQQETQYF.

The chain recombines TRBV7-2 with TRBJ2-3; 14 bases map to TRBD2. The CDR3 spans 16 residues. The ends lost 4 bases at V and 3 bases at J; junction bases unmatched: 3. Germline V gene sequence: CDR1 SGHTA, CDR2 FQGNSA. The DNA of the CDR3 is TGTGCCAGCAGCTCACGACTAGCGGGGGGGACAGATACGCAGTATTTT. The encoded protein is CASSSRLAGGTDTQYF. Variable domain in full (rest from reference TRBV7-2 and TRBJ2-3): GAGVSQSPSNKVTEKGKDVELRCDPISGHTALYWYRQSLGQGLEFLIYFQGNSAPDKSGLPSDRFSAERTGGSVSTLTIQRTQQEDSAVYLCASSSRLAGGTDTQYFGPGTRLTVL.